This T cell receptor (beta chain) was recovered during a study of glioma-infiltrating T cells after dendritic cell vaccination. Only patients with spare fresh-frozen tumor and over two years of follow-up were included. Isocitrate dehydrogenase mutation was absent in all glioblastoma patients. On this clone itself: The junction does not match germline at one end; this may be a read error.

Produced via immunoSEQ multiplex PCR; TCRdb's table is partial and in-frame only. The repertoire includes fewer than 85,000 clones, approximately 80% of them detected once, and 2.1% sits in the top ten. Germline V lookup: CDR1 KGHSH, CDR2 LQKENI. The CDR3 totals 18 residues. The sequencing here drew on blood, taken before dendritic cell vaccination. The V call is TRBV18, the J call TRBJ2-6; 13 bases agree with TRBD2. The source of this sequence is a human donor with glioblastoma. The chain's CDR3 is CASSSPGLAGTGANVLTF. CDR3 nucleotide sequence: TGTGCCAGCTCATCACCGGGACTAGCGGGGACTGGGGCCAACGTCCTGACTTTC.